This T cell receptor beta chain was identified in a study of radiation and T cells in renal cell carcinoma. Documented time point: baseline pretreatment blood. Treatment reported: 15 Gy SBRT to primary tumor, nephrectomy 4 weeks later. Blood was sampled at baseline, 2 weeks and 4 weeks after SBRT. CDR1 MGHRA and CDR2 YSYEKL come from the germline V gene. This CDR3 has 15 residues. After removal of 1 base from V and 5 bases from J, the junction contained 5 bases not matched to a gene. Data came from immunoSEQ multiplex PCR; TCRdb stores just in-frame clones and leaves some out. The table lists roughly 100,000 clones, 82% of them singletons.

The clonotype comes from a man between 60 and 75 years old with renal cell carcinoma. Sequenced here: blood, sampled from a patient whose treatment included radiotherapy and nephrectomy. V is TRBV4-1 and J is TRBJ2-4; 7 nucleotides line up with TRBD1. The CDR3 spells CASSQAYRGENIQYF. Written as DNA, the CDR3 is TGCGCCAGCAGCCAAGCCTACAGGGGTGAAAACATTCAGTACTTC.